The clone carrying this TCR beta chain was recorded at least ten times. The antigen is undetermined. This record belongs to a study of response to subunit inactivated influenza vaccine. MiXCR, run by TCRdb on the RT-PCR reads, gives a single entry per CDR3 protein. The sample includes hundreds of thousands of distinct CDR3 sequences, about 15% of them seen just once. Findings and caveats of the study: Researchers suggested that each seasonal influenza vaccination recruits few new T cells.

The CDR3 totals 16 residues. V dropped 2 bases and J dropped 8; count of bases not matched to a gene: 10. In germline, CDR1 is SNHLY, CDR2 FYNNEI. This specimen consisted of CD4+ T cells sorted from PBMCs, obtained around 25 months after vaccination. This rearrangement joins TRBV2 to TRBJ2-1, with 9 nucleotides matching TRBD2. This sequence was found in a man aged 50-75 years who received an inactivated influenza vaccine. The CDR3 sequence: CASSESPGLAPDEQFF. The CDR3 DNA follows: TGTGCCAGCAGTGAATCTCCTGGACTAGCGCCGGATGAGCAGTTCTTC.